Following are 30 T cell receptor beta chains from one sample sequenced in a study of regulatory T cells in long-lasting Graves disease. Time point noted: newly diagnosed GD, antithyroid drugs for less than 3 months. PBMC-derived RNA was used for the TCR library. According to the study, TCR beta libraries were built with iRepertoire HTBI primers and CDR3-region Arm-PCR. TCRdb itself ran the multiplex PCR reads through MiXCR, one entry per CDR3 protein. The sample has hundreds of thousands of distinct CDR3 sequences, about 14% seen once. These records were also assigned to another study, of T cells in Graves' hyperthyroidism and ophthalmopathy.

Source: peripheral blood mononuclear cells (PBMCs), taken at new diagnosis, from a patient treated with antithyroid drugs. The origin of the receptors is a man in his thirties or forties with Graves disease.

This clonotype has a handful of counts. The V gene is TRBV5-1, the J gene TRBJ2-1; weak D call: TRBD1 (5 bases). V gave up 0 bases and J gave up 10 bases, with 17 bases separating them. CDR3 length: 15 amino acids. CDR1 is SGHRS, CDR2 YFSETQ, per germline. The CDR3 protein is CASSLEGAWGVEQFF. Written as DNA, the CDR3 is TGCGCCAGCAGCTTGGAAGGGGCCTGGGGTGTAGAGCAGTTCTTC.

This clonotype has just a few counts. The chain uses TRBV4-2 and TRBJ1-5; 7 bases map to TRBD1. With V trimmed by 4 bases and J by 6 bases, 15 bases remained unmatched. The V gene's germline CDR1 is LGHNA and CDR2 YNFKEQ. The CDR3 extends over 17 amino acids. This chain's CDR3 is CASSPRGLDREIQPQHF. In nucleotides, the CDR3 is TGTGCCAGCAGCCCACGAGGGTTAGACAGGGAGATTCAGCCCCAGCATTTT.

This clonotype showed up many times. The chain couples TRBV12-3 or TRBV12-4 to TRBJ2-3, with 8 nucleotides matching TRBD2. V shed 7 bases and J 4 bases; nucleotides not matched to a gene: 7. The CDR3 is 14 amino acids. Here the CDR3 DNA reads TGTGCCAGCATGGACGGGAGGGCATCAGATACGCAGTATTTT. This codes for CASMDGRASDTQYF.

This clonotype was picked up many times. The chain is built from TRBV5-1 and TRBJ1-2, with D unclear. The germline gives CDR1 SGHRS, CDR2 YFSETQ. Trimming removed 5 bases at V and 0 bases at J, with 8 bases between. The CDR3 sequence is 13 residues long. This chain's CDR3 is CASSMTPNYGYTF. The CDR3 nucleotides are TGCGCCAGCAGTATGACTCCTAACTATGGCTACACCTTC.

This clonotype has a count of ten or more. The chain has TRBV11-2 and TRBJ1-2; D is unclear. The germline V and J ends were trimmed by 3 bases and 4 bases, with 9 bases remaining between them. The V gene's germline CDR1 is SGHAT and CDR2 FQNNGV. The length of the CDR3 is 13 residues. The CDR3 sequence is CASSFDPGYGYTF. DNA of the CDR3: TGTGCCAGCAGCTTTGATCCAGGCTATGGCTACACCTTC. Complete variable domain (other parts from reference TRBV11-2 and TRBJ1-2): EAGVAQSPRYKIIEKRQSVAFWCNPISGHATLYWYQQILGQGPKLLIQFQNNGVVDDSQLPKDRFSAERLKGVDSTLKIQPAKLEDSAVYLCASSFDPGYGYTFGSGTRLTVV.

In this sample, this clonotype turned up many times. This chain joins TRBV2 and TRBJ1-1, with 8 bases matching TRBD1. The germline V gene encodes CDR1 SNHLY and CDR2 FYNNEI. This CDR3 comprises 13 residues. Trimming took 8 bases from V and 14 from J; bases not matched to a gene: 16. CDR3 DNA sequence: TGTGCCAGCGAAAATTTTGACAGGGGCAATCACTTCTTT. Protein sequence: CASENFDRGNHFF.

This rearrangement joins TRBV6-4 to TRBJ2-1, with 7 nucleotides matching TRBD2. This CDR3 region has 14 residues. V shed 6 bases and J 6 bases; nucleotides not matched to a gene: 8. Germline CDR1 reads MRHNA; CDR2 reads SNTAGT. CDR3 bases: TGTGCCAGCAGCGCGGGACTAAAAATCAATGAGCAGTTCTTC. Its protein product is CASSAGLKINEQFF.

In this sample, this clonotype turned up once. The CDR3 region has the DNA TGTGCCAGCAGTACCCTACGGGTTGGTACACCCCTCCACTTT. Its translation: CASSTLRVGTPLHF. The chain employs TRBV6-1 and TRBJ1-6; D call uncertain. This CDR3 is built from 14 residues. The germline gives CDR1 MNHNS, CDR2 SASEGT. The V end lost 5 bases, the J end lost 11 bases, and 16 bases lay between the germline ends.

About this clonotype: A much more abundant neighbour one base away suggests this may be a read error. This rearrangement joins TRBV12-3 or TRBV12-4 to TRBJ2-5; 9 positions agree with TRBD2. Near its end, the DNA agrees better with TRBJ2-1, so the J call may be wrong. The CDR3 loop spans 15 amino acids. As DNA, the CDR3 is TGTGCCAGCAGACCGTCTAGCGGGACGTCCTACGAGCAGTTCTTC. This sequence encodes CASRPSSGTSYEQFF.

This clonotype was counted many times. The rearrangement uses TRBV6-1 and TRBJ2-1, with TRBD1 as a possible D gene (6 bases). This CDR3 is built from 15 residues. The V end was cut by 1 base, the J end by 3 bases, with 10 bases between. Germline lookup yields CDR1 MNHNS and CDR2 SASEGT. The chain's CDR3 is CASSEEAGVYNEQFF. The CDR3 nucleotides read TGTGCCAGCAGTGAAGAGGCAGGGGTCTACAATGAGCAGTTCTTC.

Many counts were recorded for this clonotype. The chain joins TRBV6-1 to TRBJ2-7; 8 nucleotides agree with TRBD1. Germline CDR1 MNHNS, CDR2 SASEGT. Losses at the gene ends were 5 bases for V and 6 bases for J; bases not matched to a gene: 9. This CDR3 is built from 14 residues. The CDR3 coding sequence is TGTGCCAGCAGTCTCCGGGACAGGCTTTGCGAGCAGTACTTC. It translates to CASSLRDRLCEQYF.

The chain is built from TRBV5-1 and TRBJ2-7; 13 bases agree with TRBD2. Germline V gene sequence: CDR1 SGHRS, CDR2 YFSETQ. CDR3 size: 18 residues. J gave up 2 bases and V 4 bases, and 12 bases lay outside the gene matches. In nucleotides, the CDR3 is TGCGCCAGCAGCCCATTAAGAGGGACTAGCGGGAAGACCTACGAGCAGTACTTC. Its protein is CASSPLRGTSGKTYEQYF.

The CDR3 is CASSDLWPPPSTEAFF. Here the CDR3 DNA reads TGTGCCAGCAGTGATCTGTGGCCGCCACCTAGCACTGAAGCTTTCTTT. V gene TRBV2 combines with J gene TRBJ1-1; the D is unclear. The V and J ends lost 3 bases and 4 bases respectively, with 18 bases between them. The CDR3 contains 16 residues. Germline-derived CDR1 and CDR2 are SNHLY and FYNNEI.

This clonotype was picked up many times. CDR3 residues: CASSGQFPTGSYGYTF. For the CDR3, the DNA is TGTGCCAGCAGTGGGCAATTTCCGACAGGCAGCTATGGCTACACCTTC. V gene TRBV2 combines with J gene TRBJ1-2; perhaps TRBD1 as D (6 bases). V shed 4 bases and J shed 4 bases, with 19 bases lying between them. Per the germline V gene, CDR1 is SNHLY and CDR2 is FYNNEI. CDR3 size: 16 residues.

The table lists this clonotype with many counts. V gene TRBV12-3 or TRBV12-4 combines with J gene TRBJ1-2, with no clear D. The CDR3 contains 13 residues. The V gene lost 6 bases and the J gene lost 0 bases, with 8 bases spanning the gap. The CDR3 is CASSSTANYGYTF. CDR3 nucleotide sequence: TGTGCCAGCAGCTCGACGGCTAACTATGGCTACACCTTC.

This clonotype was seen at least ten times. The chain has TRBV2 and TRBJ2-1, with TRBD2 matching over 12 bases. Germline V gene lookup returns CDR1 SNHLY and CDR2 FYNNEI. V shed 3 bases and J 8 bases; nucleotides not matched to a gene: 8. CDR3 length equals 16 residues. CDR3 protein: CASSEALAGGPHEQFF. The CDR3 bases are TGTGCCAGCAGTGAGGCGCTAGCGGGAGGGCCCCATGAGCAGTTCTTC.

The V call is TRBV20-1, the J call TRBJ1-5; weak D call: TRBD1 (6 bases). CDR1 DFQATT and CDR2 SNEGSKA come from the germline V gene (reference sequence). This CDR3 comprises 17 residues. V was shortened by 2 bases and J by 2 bases, with 19 bases between the two germline ends. CDR3 residues: CSARPSAGRGGNQPQHF. The CDR3 DNA is TGCAGTGCTAGACCCTCGGCGGGCAGGGGAGGCAATCAGCCCCAGCATTTT.

Only one count was recorded for this clonotype. The chain combines TRBV15 with TRBJ2-3, with D tentatively TRBD2 (5 bases). Germline values: CDR1 LNHNV, CDR2 YYDKDF (reference sequence). The V end was cut by 9 bases, the J end by 0 bases, with 16 bases between. The CDR3 totals 15 residues. The CDR3 nucleotides are TGTGCCACAGGCGGAGAAGTAGCGAGCACAGATACGCAGTATTTT. Translated: CATGGEVASTDTQYF.

The chain is built from TRBV29-1 and TRBJ2-1; D is unresolved. The CDR3 spans 12 residues. V lost 3 bases, J lost 6 bases, and 9 bases lay in between. Germline CDR1 reads SQVTM; CDR2 reads ANQGSEA. The CDR3: CSVEGLSNEQFF. The CDR3 region has the DNA TGCAGCGTTGAGGGCCTCAGCAATGAGCAGTTCTTC.

This clonotype was counted only a few times. The CDR3 coding sequence is TGCAGCGTTGGGAGCGGGCCAACGCAGCCCCAGCATTTT. Its protein product is CSVGSGPTQPQHF. The chain uses TRBV29-1 and TRBJ1-5, with no clear D. V gave up 4 bases and J gave up 7 bases, with 14 bases separating them. The germline CDR1 and CDR2 sequences are SQVTM and ANQGSEA. The CDR3 is 13 amino acids.

This clonotype was recorded at least ten times. This rearrangement joins TRBV28 to TRBJ2-1, with 7 bases matching TRBD2. Germline V gene sequence: CDR1 MDHEN, CDR2 SYDVKM. The V segment lost 6 bases and the J segment 6 bases; nucleotides outside the gene matches: 8. The CDR3 covers 14 residues. DNA of the CDR3: TGTGCCAGCAGCCAACCCGCTAGCGGCAATGAGCAGTTCTTC. Translating it yields CASSQPASGNEQFF. Looking up the rest from reference TRBV28 and TRBJ2-1 gives the full variable domain: DVKVTQSSRYLVKRTGEKVFLECVQDMDHENMFWYRQDPGLGLRLIYFSYDVKMKEKGDIPEGYSVSREKKERFSLILESASTNQTSMYLCASSQPASGNEQFFGPGTRLTVL.

This clonotype was seen repeatedly, ten times or more. The chain recombines TRBV19 with TRBJ2-1; D may correspond to TRBD1 or TRBD2 (5 bases each). V was clipped by 11 bases and J by 0 bases, with 20 bases between them. Germline V gene sequence: CDR1 LNHDA, CDR2 SQIVND (reference sequence). The CDR3 consists of 16 residues. CDR3 DNA: TGTGCCTCACGGAGGCAGGGCCCGACCTCCTACAATGAGCAGTTCTTC. Translation gives CASRRQGPTSYNEQFF. Full variable domain (rest looked up from reference TRBV19 and TRBJ2-1): DGGITQSPKYLFRKEGQNVTLSCEQNLNHDAMYWYRQDPGQGLRLIYYSQIVNDFQKGDIAEGYSVSREKKESFPLTVTSAQKNPTAFYLCASRRQGPTSYNEQFFGPGTRLTVL.

This clonotype was observed a few times. The rearrangement uses TRBV18 and TRBJ2-1; 15 nucleotides align to TRBD2. Unmatched junction bases numbered 8, after V lost 9 bases and J lost 5 bases. Per the germline V gene, CDR1 is KGHSH and CDR2 is LQKENI. CDR3 length: 16 amino acids. Here the CDR3 DNA reads TGTGCCAGTGGACTAGCGGGAGGGCCGAGAAACAATGAGCAGTTCTTC. Amino acids: CASGLAGGPRNNEQFF.

This clonotype was detected ten times or more. This sequence joins TRBV11-2 and TRBJ2-5, with D possibly TRBD2 on 6 matching bases. The CDR3 length is 14 residues. Deletions cut 1 base from V and 5 bases from J, with 11 bases between. Germline assignment: CDR1 SGHAT and CDR2 FQNNGV. The CDR3 DNA reads TGTGCCAGCAGCTTAGCACGGGAGAGGGAGACCCAGTACTTC. This gives the protein CASSLARERETQYF.

The chain is built from TRBV24-1 and TRBJ2-3; 10 nucleotides line up with TRBD1. CDR3 length: 16 residues. The trim removed 5 bases at V and 2 bases at J, leaving 6 bases unmatched. Germline V gene data show CDR1 as KGHDR and CDR2 as SFDVKD. CDR3 sequence: CATSGGQGSFTDTQYF. The CDR3 nucleotides are TGTGCCACCAGTGGGGGACAGGGGTCTTTCACAGATACGCAGTATTTT.

Only a few counts were recorded for this clonotype. The rearrangement joins TRBV19 to TRBJ2-2; no clear D gene. CDR1 is LNHDA, CDR2 SQIVND, per germline (reference sequence). This CDR3 is built from 16 residues. Trimming removed 7 bases at V and 6 bases at J, with 21 bases between. The CDR3 sequence: CASTLSLVPRSGELFF. In DNA, the CDR3 is TGTGCCAGTACCCTCTCCCTCGTTCCCCGTTCCGGGGAGCTGTTTTTT. The whole variable domain, remainder taken from reference TRBV19 and TRBJ2-2, is DGGITQSPKYLFRKEGQNVTLSCEQNLNHDAMYWYRQDPGQGLRLIYYSQIVNDFQKGDIAEGYSVSREKKESFPLTVTSAQKNPTAFYLCASTLSLVPRSGELFFGEGSRLTVL.

This clonotype was seen a few times. The germline gene is not matched at one end of the junction; a read error may be the cause. This chain uses TRBV29-1 with TRBJ1-2, with TRBD1 identical over 7 bases. The CDR3 covers 12 residues. CDR1 and CDR2 from the germline V gene are SQVTM and ANQGSEA. In DNA form, the CDR3 reads TGCGGCGTAGTGGACAGGACTTATGGCTACACCTTC. Its translation: CGVVDRTYGYTF.

This clonotype was detected only a few times. The CDR3 sequence: CASSFSGRQLNQPQHF. Here the CDR3 DNA reads TGTGCCAGCAGTTTTTCCGGCCGGCAGCTTAATCAGCCCCAGCATTTT. The genes are TRBV27 and TRBJ1-5; D call uncertain. CDR1 and CDR2 from the germline V gene are MNHEY and SMNVEV (reference sequence). The CDR3 consists of 16 residues. The V and J ends lost 3 bases and 4 bases respectively, with 16 bases between them.

The chain carries TRBV9 and TRBJ2-1; possibly TRBD2 for D (5 bases). Deletions cut 3 bases from V and 4 bases from J, with 5 bases between. Germline lookup yields CDR1 SGDLS and CDR2 YYNGEE. The CDR3 sequence is 12 residues long. CDR3 amino acids: CASSGTYNEQFF. The CDR3 DNA is TGTGCCAGCAGCGGGACTTACAATGAGCAGTTCTTC.

This clonotype came up many times. The chain is built from TRBV6-1 and TRBJ1-2, with D possibly matching TRBD1 (5 bases). The germline V gene encodes CDR1 MNHNS and CDR2 SASEGT. The V gene lost 8 bases and the J gene lost 5 bases, with 15 bases spanning the gap. This CDR3 is built from 13 residues. The CDR3 DNA is TGTGCCAGCCGACCGGGGACGGAATATGGCTACACCTTC. Translating gives CASRPGTEYGYTF.